The 31 T cell receptor beta chains reported below all come from one sample, sequenced in a study of blood T cell repertoires in COVID-19. Profiling relied on immunoSEQ multiplex PCR, and the TCRdb table lists in-frame clones only, not all of them. The sample has approximately 250,000 clones, around 90% seen once. The source material was PBMCs or T cells enriched from blood (not recorded which). The receptors here all came from a man aged 40-55 years who had been exposed to COVID-19.

The J gene is TRBJ2-5, the V gene TRBV11-2; 10 bases agree with TRBD2. The CDR3 spans 15 residues. The J segment lost 7 bases and the V segment lost 3 bases, leaving 8 bases of the junction unmatched. Germline V lookup: CDR1 SGHAT, CDR2 FQNNGV. The DNA for the CDR3 is TGTGCCAGCAGCTTGGCCACTAGCGGGACGTGGACCCAGTACTTC. The encoded protein is CASSLATSGTWTQYF.

A note on this clone: An end of the junction does not agree with germline; a read error may underlie this. The chain joins TRBV9 to TRBJ2-3; tentative D call: TRBD2 (5 bases). The CDR3 has 13 amino acids. Germline CDR1 is SGDLS and CDR2 is YYNGEE. DNA for the CDR3: TGTGCCAGCAGCCCCTCGTTGGCCCCTATACTAGTCTTT. Its protein product is CASSPSLAPILVF.

A single count supports this clone. The rearrangement joins TRBV6-5 to TRBJ2-7, with D possibly matching TRBD1 (5 bases). Germline V gene data show CDR1 as MNHEY and CDR2 as SVGAGI. Trimming stripped 2 bases from V and 2 bases from J, with 13 bases between. The CDR3 is 15 residues long. The CDR3 sequence is CASSYSQGSPYEQYF. The DNA for the CDR3 is TGTGCCAGCAGTTACAGTCAGGGATCCCCCTACGAGCAGTACTTC.

J is TRBJ1-2 and V is TRBV24-1, with 7 bases fitting TRBD1. The CDR3 totals 13 residues. The ends lost 9 bases at V and 8 bases at J; junction bases unmatched: 11. CDR1 and CDR2 from the germline V gene are KGHDR and SFDVKD. The CDR3 region has the DNA TGTGCCACCGGTACGGGGATAGGGGGCGGCTACACCTTC. It codes for CATGTGIGGGYTF.

This sequence joins TRBV7-9 and TRBJ2-7; 8 nucleotides line up with TRBD2. This CDR3 spans 14 amino acids. Germline CDR1 is SEHNR and CDR2 is FQNEAQ (reference sequence). The J segment lost 5 bases and the V segment lost 5 bases, leaving 8 bases of the junction unmatched. The CDR3 loop is CASSPSGRKDEQYF. The DNA for the CDR3 is TGTGCCAGCAGCCCAAGCGGGAGAAAAGACGAGCAGTACTTC.

The chain uses TRBV28 and TRBJ2-7; the match to TRBD2 covers 7 bases. This CDR3 contains 14 residues. Trimming at V came to 3 bases and at J to 2 bases, leaving 4 bases not matched to a gene. CDR1 MDHEN and CDR2 SYDVKM come from the germline V gene. CDR3 amino acids: CASSLGGSAYEQYF. The DNA for the CDR3 is TGTGCCAGCAGTTTGGGGGGGAGCGCCTACGAGCAGTACTTC.

This rearrangement joins TRBV4-1 to TRBJ2-1, with D unresolved. The V end lost 1 base, the J end lost 9 bases, and 4 bases lay between the germline ends. From germline, CDR1 is MGHRA and CDR2 YSYEKL. The CDR3 contains 11 residues. CDR3 sequence reads: CASSQGGEQFF. CDR3 bases: TGCGCCAGCAGCCAAGGAGGTGAGCAGTTCTTC.

This clone was recorded once. This chain joins TRBV6-2 or TRBV6-3 and TRBJ2-5; 12 bases match TRBD1. With 4 bases clipped from V and 5 bases from J, the junction kept 5 bases outside the gene matches. Germline-derived CDR1 and CDR2 are MNHEY and SVGEGT. This CDR3 has 15 amino acids. The CDR3 protein is CASSLGTGGLETQYF. The CDR3, as DNA: TGTGCCAGCAGTTTAGGGACAGGGGGCTTGGAGACCCAGTACTTC.

The chain has TRBV19 and TRBJ2-7; 9 bases agree with TRBD2. V was clipped by 3 bases and J by 4 bases; unmatched bases: 10. Per germline, CDR1 LNHDA and CDR2 SQIVND (reference sequence). The CDR3 is made up of 16 amino acids. The CDR3 nucleotides are TGTGCCAGTAGTATCGTATCTAGCGGGGTCATTTACGAGCAGTACTTC. Translation gives CASSIVSSGVIYEQYF.

The rearrangement uses TRBV11-2 and TRBJ1-6; D is unclear. The CDR3 extends over 12 amino acids. CDR1 SGHAT and CDR2 FQNNGV come from the germline V gene. Trimming took off 4 bases at V and 7 bases at J, with 5 bases between the two ends. In nucleotides, the CDR3 is TGTGCCAGCAGCTCCTTCAATTCACCCCTCCACTTT. It translates to CASSSFNSPLHF.

The chain has TRBV3-1 (or the pseudogene TRBV3-2) and TRBJ1-1; D unclear. Germline values: CDR1 LGHDT, CDR2 YNNKEL (reference sequence). This CDR3 has 13 residues. The V gene lost 4 bases and the J gene lost 3 bases, with 9 bases spanning the gap. The CDR3 bases are TGTGCCAGCAGCCTCGGAACAGACACTGAAGCTTTCTTT. This encodes CASSLGTDTEAFF.

The rearrangement joins TRBV2 to TRBJ1-2; D gene unclear. Trimming removed 5 bases at V and 5 bases at J, with 6 bases between. Germline V gene sequence: CDR1 SNHLY, CDR2 FYNNEI. The CDR3 is 11 residues long. In DNA form, the CDR3 reads TGTGCCAGCAGTTTTACTTATGGCTACACCTTC. Encoded protein: CASSFTYGYTF.

The rearrangement joins TRBV5-5 to TRBJ2-3, with 7 nucleotides matching TRBD2. V lost 2 bases to trimming and J lost 2 bases; unmatched junction nucleotides: 5. The CDR3 totals 15 residues. Germline loops: CDR1 SGHKS, CDR2 YYEKEE (reference sequence). CDR3 loop: CASSFRLADTDTQYF. DNA for the CDR3: TGTGCCAGCAGCTTCCGTCTAGCGGACACAGATACGCAGTATTTT.

This chain connects TRBV7-9 to TRBJ1-1, with D uncertain. The germline gives CDR1 SEHNR, CDR2 FQNEAQ (reference sequence). Trimming shortened V by 2 bases and J by 1 base, and 5 bases separated the two germline ends. CDR3 length: 13 residues. CDR3 in amino acids: CASSLRENTEAFF. The CDR3 nucleotides are TGTGCCAGCAGCTTACGAGAGAACACTGAAGCTTTCTTT. The variable domain in full, completed from reference TRBV7-9 and TRBJ1-1, reads DTGVSQNPRHKITKRGQNVTFRCDPISEHNRLYWYRQTLGQGPEFLTYFQNEAQLEKSRLLSDRFSAERPKGSFSTLEIQRTEQGDSAMYLCASSLRENTEAFFGQGTRLTVV.

The rearrangement links TRBV12-3 or TRBV12-4 to TRBJ1-1; D is unclear. The CDR3 is 13 residues long. Trimming took off 6 bases at V and 0 bases at J, with 8 bases between the two ends. The CDR3 coding sequence is TGTGCCAGCAGCCCATCCCTGAACACTGAAGCTTTCTTT. Protein sequence: CASSPSLNTEAFF.

This chain connects TRBV19 to TRBJ2-5; D possibly corresponds to TRBD1 (6 bases). V dropped 5 bases and J dropped 1 base, with 11 bases sitting between them. This CDR3 spans 14 amino acids. Germline assignment: CDR1 LNHDA and CDR2 SQIVND (reference sequence). The CDR3 loop is CASSATGTQETQYF. Here the CDR3 DNA reads TGTGCCAGTAGTGCAACAGGGACCCAAGAGACCCAGTACTTC.

The chain has TRBV6-5 and TRBJ1-2, with D maybe TRBD1 (6 bases). The CDR3 is made up of 14 amino acids. Per germline, CDR1 MNHEY and CDR2 SVGAGI. Trimming took off 5 bases at V and 8 bases at J, with 18 bases between the two ends. CDR3 bases: TGTGCCAGCAGTCTGTCAGGGGACGGTGCGGGCTACACCTTC. Translated, it gives CASSLSGDGAGYTF.

The chain joins TRBV5-4 to TRBJ2-2; D perhaps matches TRBD2 (5 bases). The V end was cut by 4 bases, the J end by 5 bases, with 18 bases between. The CDR3 totals 16 residues. Germline V gives CDR1 SGHNT, CDR2 YYREEE (reference sequence). CDR3: CASSHPSGTRTGELFF. Written as DNA, the CDR3 is TGTGCCAGCAGCCATCCCTCGGGCACTAGGACCGGGGAGCTGTTTTTT.

A single count supports this clone. The chain links TRBV30 to TRBJ2-1; 7 nucleotides line up with TRBD2. Losses at the gene ends were 2 bases for V and 0 bases for J; bases not matched to a gene: 16. There are 19 residues in the CDR3. Germline loops: CDR1 GTSNPN, CDR2 SVGIG (reference sequence). CDR3 region: CAWSTLRMVAGGSYNEQFF. As DNA, the CDR3 is TGTGCCTGGAGTACGTTACGCATGGTAGCGGGTGGCTCCTACAATGAGCAGTTCTTC.

This clone was recorded once. V usage is TRBV5-4 and J usage is TRBJ2-3; D possibly corresponds to TRBD1 (5 bases). The germline V and J ends were trimmed by 0 bases and 2 bases, with 16 bases remaining between them. The CDR3 covers 17 residues. Germline V gene sequence: CDR1 SGHNT, CDR2 YYREEE (reference sequence). This CDR3 reads CASSLEVGALPTDTQYF. CDR3 coding DNA: TGTGCCAGCAGCTTGGAAGTTGGGGCGCTCCCCACAGATACGCAGTATTTT.

This chain joins TRBV11-2 and TRBJ1-2; perhaps TRBD1 as D (5 bases). Per germline, CDR1 SGHAT and CDR2 FQNNGV. Trimming took 4 bases from V and 10 from J, leaving 13 bases between them. This CDR3 has 12 residues. CDR3 in DNA: TGTGCCAGCAGCTCCCTGGGGGGGAACTACACCTTC. It yields the protein CASSSLGGNYTF.

The chain carries TRBV19 and TRBJ2-3; possible D gene TRBD1, 5 bases. Germline V gives CDR1 LNHDA, CDR2 SQIVND (reference sequence). V gave up 2 bases and J gave up 8 bases, with 11 bases separating them. This CDR3 contains 13 residues. This CDR3 is CASSITRAVTQYF. Written as DNA, the CDR3 is TGTGCCAGTAGTATAACCAGGGCAGTTACGCAGTATTTT.

The chain employs TRBV4-1 and TRBJ2-3, with D tentatively TRBD2 (6 bases). V lost 4 bases and J lost 0, with 14 bases in between. There are 16 residues in the CDR3. Looked up from germline, CDR1 is MGHRA and CDR2 is YSYEKL. CDR3 loop: CASSPASVPSTDTQYF. The CDR3 DNA reads as TGCGCCAGCAGCCCCGCTAGCGTTCCTAGCACAGATACGCAGTATTTT.

The CDR3 sequence is CASSLRGQFFNATNEKLFF. CDR3 bases: TGTGCCAGCAGTCTGCGCGGACAGTTTTTTAATGCAACTAATGAAAAACTGTTTTTT. This chain connects TRBV28 to TRBJ1-4; the D gene is possibly TRBD1 (6 bases). CDR1 is MDHEN, CDR2 SYDVKM, per germline. This CDR3 contains 19 residues. Between the trimmed V and J ends, which lost 5 bases and 0 bases, there was a span of 22 bases.

The CDR3 reads CASRTPNHPSGNTIYF. The CDR3 DNA sequence: TGTGCCAGCAGGACACCGAACCACCCATCTGGAAACACCATATATTTT. This chain joins TRBV28 and TRBJ1-3, with D unresolved. Germline CDR1 MDHEN, CDR2 SYDVKM. The CDR3 loop spans 16 amino acids. Trimming pared 6 bases from V and 1 base from J, leaving 16 bases between.

The rearrangement joins TRBV10-3 to TRBJ2-7; 9 nucleotides match TRBD2. Germline values: CDR1 ENHRY, CDR2 SYGVKD. The CDR3 has 18 residues. V trimming: 0 bases; J trimming: 2 bases; junction bases outside the gene matches: 11. The CDR3 loop is CAISESGREGLHPYEQYF. The DNA for the CDR3 is TGTGCCATCAGTGAGTCTGGGCGGGAGGGCCTTCACCCCTACGAGCAGTACTTC.

The CDR3 is CASSLSRDSSYEQYF. The CDR3 DNA reads TGCGCCAGCAGCTTGTCCCGGGACAGCTCCTACGAGCAGTACTTC. The chain uses TRBV5-1 and TRBJ2-7, with TRBD1 matching over 7 bases. CDR3 length: 15 residues. Trimming took 1 base from V and 0 from J; bases not matched to a gene: 4. Germline loops: CDR1 SGHRS, CDR2 YFSETQ.

The V call is TRBV19, the J call TRBJ2-7, with 8 bases matching TRBD1. V shed 5 bases and J 3 bases; nucleotides not matched to a gene: 3. The germline CDR1 and CDR2 sequences are LNHDA and SQIVND (reference sequence). There are 13 residues in the CDR3. CDR3 protein: CASSSDRDYEQYF. The CDR3 DNA is TGTGCCAGTAGTTCGGACAGGGACTACGAGCAGTACTTC.

This chain joins TRBV7-3 and TRBJ2-1; tentatively, D is TRBD1 (6 bases). Germline loops: CDR1 SGHTA, CDR2 FQGTGA. Trimming pared 2 bases from V and 4 bases from J, leaving 18 bases between. This CDR3 spans 17 amino acids. This CDR3 is CASSLSPGVGAYNEQFF. The CDR3 DNA reads as TGTGCCAGCAGCTTATCCCCAGGGGTCGGAGCATACAATGAGCAGTTCTTC.

This clone was seen only a few times. The gene calls are TRBV7-3 and TRBJ2-1; weak D call: TRBD2 (5 bases). The CDR3 spans 13 residues. Germline loops: CDR1 SGHTA, CDR2 FQGTGA. The V and J ends lost 5 bases and 9 bases respectively, with 14 bases between them. CDR3 coding DNA: TGTGCCAGCAGCCCAAGCGGTAGGGTTGAGCAGTTCTTC. Its protein product is CASSPSGRVEQFF.

This clone has just one count. J is TRBJ2-1 and V is TRBV5-6; TRBD1 matches 8 bases. Germline-derived CDR1 and CDR2 are SGHDT and YYEEEE. J lost 4 bases, V lost 3 bases, and 9 bases had no gene match. The CDR3 consists of 16 residues. CDR3 bases: TGTGCCAGCAGCTCCGCTACAGGGGGAAAGTACAATGAGCAGTTCTTC. Its translation is CASSSATGGKYNEQFF.